The 11 T cell receptor delta chains below were found in one sample sequenced in a study of γδ T cells in repeated Plasmodium falciparum infection (dated by TCRdb to about 2021). Libraries came from multiplex PCR. Sequencer: Illumina MiSeq. TCRdb reprocessed the public data with the CATT caller; entries with the same nucleotide sequence were combined afterwards. The sample profile shows 90,000 or so delta-chain clones; 0.9% to 1% of them were found once. In total, the top ten clones hold just under 10% of the sample. Vgamma9/Vdelta2+ and Vdelta2-negative gammadelta T cell populations were flow-sorted from peripheral blood mononuclear cells for bulk TCR repertoire analysis. Sequenced sample: gamma-delta T cells from blood. These receptors originate from a pool of human donors (malaria-infected and uninfected, not separated).

This clone has a handful of counts. The TCRdb record carries a much larger clone's protein, which differs from this DNA's translation at residue 20; a read error is the likely cause, and the protein listed here is the DNA translation. The V gene call reads TRDV1; no J gene was called; the D call TRDD3 from the table was never checked on the DNA. This CDR3 has 22 amino acids. In germline, CDR1 is TSWWSYY, CDR2 QGS. The CDR3 DNA reads TGTGCTCTTGGGGACCTTTCCTCCTACGGGTTACTGGGGGATAGGAACACCGATAAACACATCTTT. It codes for CALGDLSSYGLLGDRNTDKHIF.

As to this clone: The TCRdb protein, from a much larger clone, departs from this DNA's translation at residue 17, likely by read error; the protein shown derives from the DNA. This sequence joins TRDV2 and TRDJ1; 8 bases fit TRDD3. The CDR3 loop spans 22 amino acids. CDR1 GEAIGNYY and CDR2 EKD come from the germline V gene. V lost 0 bases and J lost 4; bases outside the gene matches: 27. The CDR3 reads CACDTDEGSQSTGGAYIDKLIF. Written as DNA, the CDR3 is TGTGCCTGTGACACCGACGAAGGAAGTCAGAGTACTGGGGGGGCCTACATCGATAAACTCATCTTT.

This clone was seen more than once but under ten times. This is likely an artifact of a read error, given a far larger clone one base away. The same CDR3 can be traced to other DNA sequences in this sample. This rearrangement joins TRDV2 to TRDJ1; tentative D call: TRDD3 (6 bases). The J gene was missing in TCRdb and was found by matching the end of the DNA to germline. Germline-derived CDR1 and CDR2 are GEAIGNYY and EKD. CDR3 size: 18 residues. CDR3 protein: CACDTARLWGHNVKKLIF. CDR3 bases: TGCGCCTGTGACACCGCGAGATTGTGGGGGCACAATGTCAAAAAACTCATCTTT.

Remarks on this clone: For this DNA, TCRdb reports the protein of a much larger clone, which diverges at residue 9, most likely from a read error; the protein presented here is translated directly from the DNA. V usage is TRDV2 and J usage is TRDJ1, with 7 bases fitting TRDD3. The J gene, not given by TCRdb, was assigned here from a germline match of the nucleotide sequence. CDR3 length: 22 amino acids. Germline trimming cut 0 bases from V and 1 base from J; bases unmatched to any gene: 25. Germline CDR1 is GEAIGNYY and CDR2 is EKD. CDR3 in amino acids: CACDTVETRGYHPRSGTDKLIF. The CDR3 DNA sequence: TGTGCCTGTGACACCGTTGAAACTAGGGGATATCACCCCAGATCAGGCACCGATAAACTCATCTTT.

Turning to this clone: A far larger clone is one base from this, pointing to a likely read error. The same CDR3 arises from other DNA sequences in this sample as well. The chain combines TRDV1 with TRDJ1; either TRDD2 or TRDD3 may supply D (5 bases each). The J gene, left out of TCRdb, was set here by checking the DNA against germline. V shed 2 bases and J shed 1 base, with 20 bases lying between them. Germline loops: CDR1 TSWWSYY, CDR2 QGS. This CDR3 spans 18 amino acids. CDR3 sequence reads: CALGEETPTGGFTDKLIF. CDR3 nucleotide sequence: TGTGCTCTTGGGGAAGAAACCCCTACTGGTGGTTTCACCGATAAACTCATCTTT.

This clone was counted between two and nine times. This probably arose from a read error, given a far larger clone one base away. Distinct nucleotide sequences in the sample also encode this CDR3. This chain connects TRDV2 to TRDJ1; D is possibly TRDD3 (6 bases). Germline matching of the DNA provided the J gene here, since TCRdb leaves it blank. The germline V gene has CDR1 GEAIGNYY and CDR2 EKD. CDR3 size: 15 residues. V lost 2 bases and J lost 2, with 14 bases in between. DNA of the CDR3: TGTGCCTGTGACAGGCTGGGGCCCCAAACCGATAAACTCATCTTT. Translating it yields CACDRLGPQTDKLIF.

A remark on this clone: The protein TCRdb gives is from a much larger clone and does not agree with this DNA's translation at residue 13, likely a read error; the protein shown here comes from the DNA. The chain combines TRDV1 with TRDJ1, with TRDD3 identical over 13 bases. The J gene was not available in TCRdb and was assigned here by matching the DNA to germline segments. Trimming at V came to 3 bases and at J to 0 bases, leaving 10 bases not matched to a gene. The CDR3 loop spans 19 amino acids. Germline loops: CDR1 TSWWSYY, CDR2 QGS. The CDR3: CALGEHTGGYAWHTDKLIF. CDR3 nucleotide sequence: TGTGCTCTTGGGGAGCATACTGGGGGATACGCTTGGCACACCGATAAACTCATCTTT.

Many counts were recorded for this clone. A read error is the likely source, as a far larger clone sits one nucleotide away. This sample includes further DNA sequences coding for the same CDR3. The genes are TRDV2 and TRDJ1, with 7 positions matching TRDD3. There are 15 residues in the CDR3. After removal of 1 base from V and 2 bases from J, the junction contained 6 bases not matched to a gene. The V gene's germline CDR1 is GEAIGNYY and CDR2 EKD. The CDR3 region has the DNA TGTGCCTGTGACACGGTGGGGATAAGTACCGATAAACTCATCTTT. It is translated as CACDTVGISTDKLIF.

This clone was observed a few times. The TCRdb protein comes from a much larger clone and disagrees with this DNA's translation at residue 5, likely due to a read error; the protein given here is derived from the DNA. The chain combines TRDV2 with TRDJ2; TRDD3 matches 8 bases. Germline matching of the DNA provided the J gene here, since TCRdb leaves it blank. The CDR3 is 15 residues long. V was pared by 3 bases and J by 4 bases, with 6 bases of the junction left unmatched. Germline V lookup: CDR1 GEAIGNYY, CDR2 EKD. CDR3 loop: CACDALGEETAQLFF. DNA for the CDR3: TGTGCCTGTGACGCTCTGGGGGAGGAGACAGCACAACTCTTCTTT.

Points on this clone: The mismatch at residue 9 between this DNA's translation and the TCRdb protein of a much larger clone likely reflects a read error; the protein shown is translated from the DNA. The chain recombines TRDV2 with TRDJ1, with a weak D call TRDD3 (5 bases). In the absence of a J gene in TCRdb, the DNA was matched to germline to assign it here. CDR1 is GEAIGNYY, CDR2 EKD, per germline. There are 13 residues in the CDR3. This CDR3 reads CAYLGENTGKLIF. The CDR3 coding sequence is TGTGCCTATCTTGGGGAGAACACCGGTAAACTCATCTTT.

On this clone: TCRdb assigns this DNA the protein of a much larger clone, which departs from its translation at residue 11; this likely reflects a read error, and the protein shown comes from translating the DNA. No J gene call was made, and the V gene is TRDV2. Per the germline V gene, CDR1 is GEAIGNYY and CDR2 is EKD. This CDR3 is built from 13 residues. CDR3 sequence (DNA): TGTGCCTGTGACACCGGAGGTACCGATAAACCCATCTTT. Protein product: CACDTGGTDKPIF.